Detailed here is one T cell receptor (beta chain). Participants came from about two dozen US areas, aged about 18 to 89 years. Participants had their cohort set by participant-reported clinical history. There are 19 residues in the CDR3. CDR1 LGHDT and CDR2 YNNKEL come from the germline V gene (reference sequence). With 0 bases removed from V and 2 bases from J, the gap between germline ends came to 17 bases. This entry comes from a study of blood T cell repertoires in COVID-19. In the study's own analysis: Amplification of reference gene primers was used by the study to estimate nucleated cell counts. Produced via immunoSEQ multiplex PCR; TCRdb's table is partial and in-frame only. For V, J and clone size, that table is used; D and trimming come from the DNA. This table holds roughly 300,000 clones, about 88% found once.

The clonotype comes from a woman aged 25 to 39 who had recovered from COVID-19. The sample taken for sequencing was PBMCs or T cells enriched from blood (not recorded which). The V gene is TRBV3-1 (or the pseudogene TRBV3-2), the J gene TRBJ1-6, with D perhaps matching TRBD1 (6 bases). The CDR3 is CASSQDPSGYRAYNSPLHF. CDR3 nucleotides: TGTGCCAGCAGCCAAGATCCCAGTGGTTACAGGGCCTATAATTCACCCCTCCACTTT.